The 2 T cell receptor beta chains below all came from one sample that was sequenced in a study of blood T cells in healthy people across ages. A J-beta primer mix and a sample-barcoded 5' primer were used in a second PCR of roughly 7 to 12 cycles. TCRdb re-called the 5' RACE reads through MiXCR, storing one row per CDR3 protein. This sample yields about 540,000 distinct CDR3 sequences, of which about 24% are seen a single time; approximately 8.7% belongs to the top ten. This same sample was also taken into another study, of T cells of mothers and their children.

Sequencing input: blood. These TCRs come from a boy younger than 18 in good health.

The chain employs TRBV3-1 and TRBJ2-1; D may correspond to TRBD1 or TRBD2 (6 bases each). The CDR3 covers 16 residues. Trimming took 4 bases from V and 5 from J, leaving 18 bases between them. CDR1 is LGHDT, CDR2 YNNKEL, per germline (reference sequence). The DNA for the CDR3 is TGTGCCAGCAGCCCGACTGGGGGGCCCGGGGACAATGAGCAGTTCTTC. This translates into CASSPTGGPGDNEQFF.

This clonotype was recorded a few times. This chain uses TRBV6-2 or TRBV6-3 with TRBJ2-5, with 8 bases that match TRBD2. This CDR3 is built from 13 residues. Per germline, CDR1 MNHEY and CDR2 SVGEGT. Trimming took 10 bases from V and 5 from J; bases not matched to a gene: 9. CDR3 nucleotides: TGTGCCATCTGGGTAGCGGGGCAGGAGACCCAGTACTTC. It specifies CAIWVAGQETQYF.